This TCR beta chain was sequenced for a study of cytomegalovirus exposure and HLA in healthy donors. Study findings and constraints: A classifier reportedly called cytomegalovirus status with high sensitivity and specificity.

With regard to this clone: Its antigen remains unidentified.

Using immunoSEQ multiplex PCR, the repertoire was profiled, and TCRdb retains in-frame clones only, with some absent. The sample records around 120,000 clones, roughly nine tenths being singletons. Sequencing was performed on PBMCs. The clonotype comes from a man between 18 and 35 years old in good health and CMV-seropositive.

CDR3 sequence: CASSPGRIAGGLQETQYF. In nucleotides, the CDR3 is TGCGCCAGCAGCCCAGGGAGAATAGCGGGGGGCCTACAAGAGACCCAGTACTTC. This chain links TRBV4-3 with TRBJ2-5; TRBD2 matches at 10 bases. This CDR3 is 18 amino acids long. Germline-derived CDR1 and CDR2 are LGHNA and YSLEER. The V and J ends lost 4 bases and 2 bases, in that order; junction bases with no gene match: 13.